This T cell receptor (beta chain) was retrieved from a study of multiple sclerosis patients with progressive multifocal leukoencephalopathy. This CDR3 is 16 amino acids long. The V end was cut by 9 bases, the J end by 0 bases, with 19 bases between. CDR1 and CDR2 from the germline V gene are LNHNV and YYDKDF (reference sequence). The time point denotes: more than 5 months of natalizumab therapy. Regarding the study as a whole: PML-onset expanded TRB clones were detectable before and during natalizumab therapy. TRBV and TRBJ usage showed no common pattern when PML developed.

Every PCR reaction included synthetic inline CDR3 controls for all V-J pairings. Assay used: immunoSEQ multiplex PCR; TCRdb lists only in-frame clones, some missing. The data contain 25,000 to 35,000 clones, 85% to 90% of them singletons. In the case of this clone: Its antigen is still unknown.

This TCR was sampled from a human donor with multiple sclerosis. This chain uses TRBV15 with TRBJ2-3; D perhaps matches TRBD1 (5 bases). Sequencing was performed on PBMCs, taken from a patient treated with natalizumab. CDR3 amino acids: CATSTRNRGSTDTQYF. CDR3 sequence (DNA): TGTGCCACTAGTACGCGGAATAGGGGCAGCACAGATACGCAGTATTTT.